This T cell receptor (beta chain) was retrieved from a study of blood T cell repertoires in COVID-19. Libraries were prepared by immunoSEQ multiplex PCR; TCRdb keeps only in-frame clonotypes and omits some of them. The table shows about 300,000 clones, with roughly 85% occurring only once. V lost 5 bases to trimming and J lost 0 bases, with 13 bases between them. CDR3 length: 15 amino acids. Per the germline V gene, CDR1 is SGDLS and CDR2 is YYNGEE. Participants were aged roughly 18 to 90 years, lived in around 22 US areas, and enrolled virtually. This receptor was taken from a woman in her 30s who had been exposed to COVID-19. Sequencing was performed on PBMCs or T cells enriched from blood (not recorded which). The chain recombines TRBV9 with TRBJ2-3; tentatively, D is TRBD1 (5 bases). In DNA, the CDR3 is TGTGCCAGCAGTGACAGTTTATTGAGCACAGATACGCAGTATTTT. Translated, it gives CASSDSLLSTDTQYF. Full variable domain (outside the CDR3, taken from reference TRBV9 and TRBJ2-3): DSGVTQTPKHLITATGQRVTLRCSPRSGDLSVYWYQQSLDQGLQFLIQYYNGEERAKGNILERFSAQQFPDLHSELNLSSLELGDSALYFCASSDSLLSTDTQYFGPGTRLTVL.